This T cell receptor (beta chain) is drawn from a study of cytomegalovirus exposure and HLA in healthy donors. Study-level results: Later analysis identified a missense DCLRE1C variant that was linked to TCR beta V- and J-gene trimming.

In the PCR, 60 Vbeta and 13 Jbeta primers were used. The method was immunoSEQ multiplex PCR; TCRdb's version includes in-frame clones alone and lacks a portion of them. This sample's table has over 30,000 clones. V was trimmed by 6 bases and J by 4 bases, leaving 10 bases between them. Germline loops: CDR1 LNHDA, CDR2 SQIVND (reference sequence). The CDR3 runs to 13 residues. With respect to this clone: Its antigen is currently unknown.

The sequence derives from a middle-aged man in good health and CMV-seronegative. The chain joins TRBV19 to TRBJ2-1; D perhaps matches TRBD1 (6 bases). Source material: PBMCs. The chain's CDR3 is CASSRDTYNEQFF. CDR3 DNA sequence: TGTGCCAGTAGCCGGGACACGTACAATGAGCAGTTCTTC.